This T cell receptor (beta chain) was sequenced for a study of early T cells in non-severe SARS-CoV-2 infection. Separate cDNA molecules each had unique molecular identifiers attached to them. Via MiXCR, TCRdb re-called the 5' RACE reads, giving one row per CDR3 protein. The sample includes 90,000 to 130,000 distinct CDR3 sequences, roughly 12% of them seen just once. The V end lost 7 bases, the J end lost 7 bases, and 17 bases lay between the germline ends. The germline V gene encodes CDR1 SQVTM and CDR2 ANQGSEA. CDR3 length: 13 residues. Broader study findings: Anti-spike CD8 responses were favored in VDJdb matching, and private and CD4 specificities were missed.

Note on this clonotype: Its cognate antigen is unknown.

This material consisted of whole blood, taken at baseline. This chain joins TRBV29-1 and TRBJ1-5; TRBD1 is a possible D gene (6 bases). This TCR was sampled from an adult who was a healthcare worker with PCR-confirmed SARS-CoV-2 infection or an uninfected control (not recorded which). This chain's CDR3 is CSASDSIDQPQHF. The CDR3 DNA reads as TGCAGCGCCTCGGACAGTATAGACCAGCCCCAGCATTTT.